This TCR beta chain emerged from a study of patients and donors after allogeneic stem cell transplantation. One entry per CDR3 protein results from TCRdb running MiXCR on the RT-PCR reads. This sample has 900,000 to 1,000,000 distinct CDR3 sequences, with about 20% found just once. V lost 8 bases and J lost 7, with 14 bases in between. The CDR3 length is 12 residues. Germline-derived CDR1 and CDR2 are MGHDK and SYGVNS. This rearrangement joins TRBV25-1 to TRBJ1-1; possible D gene TRBD1, 6 bases. The sequencing sample was made of blood, either unsorted or a sorted T cell fraction (not recorded which). The receptor was isolated from a human donor who was either an allogeneic HSCT recipient or a stem cell or donor lymphocyte infusion donor (not recorded which). It is not recorded whose cells these are; they may come from a transplant donor. CDR3 sequence (DNA): TGTGCCAGCGAGGACAGACAGAATGAAGCTTTCTTT. Translating it yields CASEDRQNEAFF.